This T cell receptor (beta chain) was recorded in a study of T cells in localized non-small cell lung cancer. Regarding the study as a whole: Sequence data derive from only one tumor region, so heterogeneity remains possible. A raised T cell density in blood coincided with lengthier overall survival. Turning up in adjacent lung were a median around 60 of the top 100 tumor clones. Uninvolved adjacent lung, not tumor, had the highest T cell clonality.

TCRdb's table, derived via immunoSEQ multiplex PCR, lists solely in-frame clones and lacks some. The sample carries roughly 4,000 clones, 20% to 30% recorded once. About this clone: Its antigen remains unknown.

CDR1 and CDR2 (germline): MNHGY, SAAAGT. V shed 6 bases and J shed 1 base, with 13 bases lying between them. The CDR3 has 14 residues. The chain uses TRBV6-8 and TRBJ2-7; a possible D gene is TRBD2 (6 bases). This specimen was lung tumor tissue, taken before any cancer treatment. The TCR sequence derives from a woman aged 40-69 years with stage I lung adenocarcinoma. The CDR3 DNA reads TGTGCCAGCAGCCGGGACTTAACATCCTACGAGCAGTACTTC. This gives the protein CASSRDLTSYEQYF.